This is a list of T cell receptor beta chains from one sample in a study of blood T cell repertoires in COVID-19. TCRdb's copy holds only in-frame clones and misses some; the assay was immunoSEQ multiplex PCR. The repertoire holds hundreds of thousands of clones, with roughly 83% as singletons. Material for sequencing was peripheral blood. Receptors originate from an elderly woman with COVID-19, enrolled during active disease. The CDR3 runs from the conserved cysteine through the conserved F or W. Each record gives: D gene, V gene, clone size, J gene, CDR3 protein, CDR3 DNA. A D gene is named only where the DNA matches it firmly. Some rows mark clone size as missing; the rest say once, few, many or name a class of expanded clone.

D gene: -
V gene: TRBV27
clone size: -
J gene: TRBJ1-6
CDR3 protein: CASSINDRPNSPLHF
CDR3 DNA: TGTGCCAGCAGTATTAATGACAGGCCTAATTCACCCCTCCACTTT

D gene: TRBD1
V gene: TRBV6-6
clone size: -
J gene: TRBJ2-5
CDR3 protein: CASTPGQGRETQYF
CDR3 DNA: TGTGCCAGCACCCCCGGACAGGGCAGGGAGACCCAGTACTTC

D gene: -
V gene: TRBV6-5
clone size: -
J gene: TRBJ1-2
CDR3 protein: CASSPREGRSGYTF
CDR3 DNA: TGTGCCAGCAGTCCAAGGGAGGGTAGGAGTGGCTACACCTTC

D gene: -
V gene: TRBV27
clone size: -
J gene: TRBJ2-1
CDR3 protein: CASSLDGDRRYNEQFF
CDR3 DNA: TGTGCCAGCAGTTTAGACGGTGACAGAAGGTACAATGAGCAGTTCTTC

D gene: -
V gene: TRBV19
clone size: -
J gene: TRBJ2-1
CDR3 protein: CGTSSYNEQFF
CDR3 DNA: TGTGGTACAAGCTCCTACAATGAGCAGTTCTTC

D gene: TRBD1
V gene: TRBV19
clone size: -
J gene: TRBJ1-1
CDR3 protein: CASSPGDRAGEAFF
CDR3 DNA: TGTGCCAGTAGTCCCGGCGACAGGGCGGGTGAAGCTTTCTTT

D gene: TRBD1
V gene: TRBV28
clone size: -
J gene: TRBJ1-4
CDR3 protein: CASRGRGPFNEKLFF
CDR3 DNA: TGTGCCAGCAGGGGCAGGGGGCCCTTTAATGAAAAACTGTTTTTT

D gene: TRBD2
V gene: TRBV11-3
clone size: -
J gene: TRBJ2-1
CDR3 protein: CASSLDRGGGASEQFF
CDR3 DNA: TGTGCCAGCAGCTTAGATCGCGGCGGGGGGGCTTCTGAGCAGTTCTTC

D gene: -
V gene: TRBV15
clone size: -
J gene: TRBJ1-4
CDR3 protein: CATSRSFQTTNEKLFF
CDR3 DNA: TGTGCCACCAGCAGATCTTTCCAGACAACTAATGAAAAACTGTTTTTT

D gene: TRBD1
V gene: TRBV5-4
clone size: -
J gene: TRBJ1-1
CDR3 protein: CASSRDGTGRSTEAFF
CDR3 DNA: TGTGCCAGCAGCCGCGACGGGACAGGGCGTTCCACTGAAGCTTTCTTT

D gene: TRBD1
V gene: TRBV19
clone size: once
J gene: TRBJ1-1
CDR3 protein: CASSVSRGEAFF
CDR3 DNA: TGTGCCAGTAGTGTTTCCAGGGGGGAAGCTTTCTTT

D gene: TRBD1
V gene: TRBV23-1
clone size: -
J gene: TRBJ1-2
CDR3 protein: CASSQSQGARGYTF
CDR3 DNA: TGCGCCAGCAGTCAATCGCAGGGGGCGCGAGGCTACACCTTC

D gene: -
V gene: TRBV3-1/TRBV3-2
clone size: -
J gene: TRBJ2-7
CDR3 protein: CASSQGSLALSVQQYF
CDR3 DNA: TGTGCCAGCAGCCAAGGGTCTCTCGCCCTCAGCGTGCAGCAGTACTTC

D gene: -
V gene: TRBV3-1/TRBV3-2
clone size: -
J gene: TRBJ1-2
CDR3 protein: CASSSHSYGYTF
CDR3 DNA: TGTGCCAGCAGCTCACACAGCTATGGCTACACCTTC

D gene: -
V gene: TRBV3-1/TRBV3-2
clone size: -
J gene: TRBJ1-1
CDR3 protein: CASSPGGLGEAFF
CDR3 DNA: TGTGCCAGCAGCCCCGGGGGGCTTGGTGAAGCTTTCTTT

D gene: -
V gene: TRBV7-9
clone size: -
J gene: TRBJ2-7
CDR3 protein: CASSPGGYSYEQYF
CDR3 DNA: TGTGCCAGCAGCCCCGGGGGATACTCCTACGAGCAGTACTTC

D gene: TRBD2
V gene: TRBV5-1
clone size: few
J gene: TRBJ2-1
CDR3 protein: CASSFNLAGGYYNEQFF
CDR3 DNA: TGCGCCAGCAGCTTCAATCTAGCGGGGGGGTACTACAATGAGCAGTTCTTC

D gene: -
V gene: TRBV25-1
clone size: -
J gene: TRBJ1-1
CDR3 protein: CASSGIAYTEAFF
CDR3 DNA: TGTGCCAGCAGTGGAATAGCCTACACTGAAGCTTTCTTT

D gene: TRBD1
V gene: TRBV4-1
clone size: -
J gene: TRBJ1-4
CDR3 protein: CASSPAGTGNEKLFF
CDR3 DNA: TGCGCCAGCAGCCCGGCCGGGACAGGGAATGAAAAACTGTTTTTT

D gene: -
V gene: TRBV11-3
clone size: -
J gene: TRBJ1-1
CDR3 protein: CASSLGGNTEAFF
CDR3 DNA: TGTGCCAGCAGCTTAGGCGGGAACACTGAAGCTTTCTTT

D gene: -
V gene: TRBV6-4
clone size: -
J gene: TRBJ1-1
CDR3 protein: CASSTGTFTEAFF
CDR3 DNA: TGTGCCAGCAGTACAGGGACCTTCACTGAAGCTTTCTTT

D gene: TRBD1
V gene: TRBV11-2
clone size: once
J gene: TRBJ1-2
CDR3 protein: CASSPGQGVGYTF
CDR3 DNA: TGTGCCAGCAGTCCTGGACAGGGGGTAGGCTACACCTTC

D gene: -
V gene: TRBV27
clone size: -
J gene: TRBJ1-4
CDR3 protein: CASSLSPVANEKLFF
CDR3 DNA: TGTGCCAGCAGTTTATCACCGGTGGCTAATGAAAAACTGTTTTTT

D gene: TRBD1
V gene: TRBV5-1
clone size: -
J gene: TRBJ2-1
CDR3 protein: CASSKGTGGEQFF
CDR3 DNA: TGCGCCAGCAGCAAGGGGACAGGGGGAGAGCAGTTCTTC

D gene: -
V gene: TRBV5-6
clone size: once
J gene: TRBJ2-3
CDR3 protein: CASSLLSGGPITDTQYF
CDR3 DNA: TGTGCCAGCAGCTTGCTGTCGGGGGGCCCAATCACAGATACGCAGTATTTT

D gene: -
V gene: TRBV4-1
clone size: -
J gene: TRBJ1-6
CDR3 protein: CASSQEGQDTGSPLHF
CDR3 DNA: TGCGCCAGCAGCCAGGAGGGCCAAGATACGGGTTCACCCCTCCACTTT

D gene: -
V gene: TRBV19
clone size: -
J gene: TRBJ1-5
CDR3 protein: CASSRRHNSNQPQHF
CDR3 DNA: TGTGCCAGTTCTAGACGTCACAATAGCAATCAGCCCCAGCATTTT

D gene: -
V gene: TRBV30
clone size: -
J gene: TRBJ2-7
CDR3 protein: CAWSSVAVSSYEQYF
CDR3 DNA: TGTGCCTGGAGTTCAGTAGCGGTGTCCTCCTACGAGCAGTACTTC

D gene: -
V gene: TRBV5-4
clone size: -
J gene: TRBJ2-5
CDR3 protein: CASSLAASAKETQYF
CDR3 DNA: TGTGCCAGCAGCTTGGCAGCTAGCGCCAAAGAGACCCAGTACTTC

D gene: -
V gene: TRBV14
clone size: -
J gene: TRBJ1-1
CDR3 protein: CASSQDRRGTEAFF
CDR3 DNA: TGTGCCAGCAGCCAAGATCGCAGGGGCACTGAAGCTTTCTTT

D gene: -
V gene: TRBV28
clone size: -
J gene: TRBJ2-6
CDR3 protein: CASSRAGTSSGANVLTF
CDR3 DNA: TGTGCCAGCAGTCGGGCAGGGACAAGCTCTGGGGCCAACGTCCTGACTTTC

D gene: -
V gene: TRBV18
clone size: few
J gene: TRBJ1-1
CDR3 protein: CASSGSGSTEAFF
CDR3 DNA: TGTGCCAGCTCGGGCTCGGGGAGCACTGAAGCTTTCTTT

D gene: -
V gene: TRBV3-1/TRBV3-2
clone size: -
J gene: TRBJ2-1
CDR3 protein: CASSPLLAASGNEQFF
CDR3 DNA: TGTGCCAGCAGCCCATTACTAGCCGCTTCCGGCAATGAGCAGTTCTTC

D gene: TRBD1
V gene: TRBV6-2/TRBV6-3
clone size: -
J gene: TRBJ1-5
CDR3 protein: CASSMGDRRNQPQHF
CDR3 DNA: TGTGCCAGCAGCATGGGGGACAGGCGCAATCAGCCCCAGCATTTT

D gene: TRBD2
V gene: TRBV2
clone size: -
J gene: TRBJ2-3
CDR3 protein: CASSIGLAEDTQYF
CDR3 DNA: TGTGCCAGCAGTATCGGGCTAGCGGAAGATACGCAGTATTTT

D gene: -
V gene: TRBV9
clone size: -
J gene: TRBJ2-2
CDR3 protein: CASSVDPGDTGELFF
CDR3 DNA: TGTGCCAGCAGCGTAGACCCCGGTGACACCGGGGAGCTGTTTTTT

D gene: -
V gene: TRBV19
clone size: -
J gene: TRBJ1-2
CDR3 protein: CASSSGPKGNYGYTF
CDR3 DNA: TGTGCCAGTAGTTCCGGACCCAAGGGGAACTATGGCTACACCTTC

D gene: TRBD1
V gene: TRBV28
clone size: -
J gene: TRBJ2-7
CDR3 protein: CASSTGQGAYEQYF
CDR3 DNA: TGTGCCAGCAGTACGGGACAGGGGGCCTACGAGCAGTACTTC

D gene: -
V gene: TRBV6-6
clone size: -
J gene: TRBJ1-1
CDR3 protein: CASSSTQGNTEAFF
CDR3 DNA: TGTGCCAGCAGTTCTACGCAGGGGAACACTGAAGCTTTCTTT

D gene: TRBD1
V gene: TRBV2
clone size: -
J gene: TRBJ1-2
CDR3 protein: CARSGGFAYGYTF
CDR3 DNA: TGTGCCAGGTCAGGGGGCTTTGCCTATGGCTACACCTTC

D gene: TRBD2
V gene: TRBV18
clone size: -
J gene: TRBJ2-1
CDR3 protein: CASSPPSGGVYNEQFF
CDR3 DNA: TGTGCCAGCTCACCACCATCGGGGGGGGTCTACAATGAGCAGTTCTTC

D gene: -
V gene: TRBV5-1
clone size: -
J gene: TRBJ1-1
CDR3 protein: CASSLAQPPEDTEAFF
CDR3 DNA: TGCGCCAGCAGCTTGGCGCAACCACCGGAGGACACTGAAGCTTTCTTT

D gene: -
V gene: TRBV5-8
clone size: -
J gene: TRBJ1-4
CDR3 protein: CASSTGGNYEKLFF
CDR3 DNA: TGTGCCAGCAGTACGGGGGGCAACTACGAAAAACTGTTTTTT

D gene: -
V gene: TRBV19
clone size: -
J gene: TRBJ2-2
CDR3 protein: CASEVAGGTGELFF
CDR3 DNA: TGTGCCAGTGAAGTGGCAGGAGGAACCGGGGAGCTGTTTTTT

D gene: -
V gene: TRBV28
clone size: -
J gene: TRBJ1-1
CDR3 protein: CASSFRFRGNSEAFF
CDR3 DNA: TGTGCCAGCAGTTTTAGGTTTCGGGGGAACAGTGAAGCTTTCTTT

D gene: TRBD1
V gene: TRBV15
clone size: -
J gene: TRBJ1-2
CDR3 protein: CATSRATGQGSAYTF
CDR3 DNA: TGTGCCACCAGCAGGGCGACAGGGCAAGGTTCGGCCTACACCTTC